This TCR beta chain was found in a study of OX40 agonist ivuxolimab in advanced cancers. Regarding the complete study: Ivuxolimab was an agonistic, fully human IgG2 monoclonal antibody directed against OX40 (CD134), a costimulatory receptor. Intravenous ivuxolimab was administered to patients every 2 weeks at six dose levels: 0.01, 0.1, 0.3, 1.5, 3 and 10 mg/kg. Of the roughly 51 patients in dose escalation, around 19 had hepatocellular carcinoma, approximately 15 had melanoma, 9 had renal cell carcinoma and 9 had head and neck cancer. In the dose-escalation cohort, 82.7% of patients were male, and the mean age was around 60 years, with a range of roughly 23 to 85. Patients were allowed to have had prior anti-PD-1, anti-PD-L1 or anti-CTLA-4 therapy, and around 43% of the dose-escalation patients had been treated with checkpoint inhibitors. Partial responses occurred in three dose-escalation patients: two with cutaneous melanoma and one with hepatocellular carcinoma. The purpose of peripheral TCRbeta sequencing was to test whether ivuxolimab changed TCR sequence diversity and led to clonal T-cell expansion. The paper covers the monotherapy dose-escalation part of the phase I ivuxolimab trial, which included N of about 50 patients. Study-wide conclusions, independent of this receptor: In the 0.1-3.0 mg/kg groups, partial responders had among the lowest normalized peripheral clonal expansion, particularly in CD8+ T cells. After ivuxolimab, expanded clones were on average more numerous among CD8+ T cells than among CD4+ T cells. Antigen specificity was not determined for the clonally expanded peripheral T cells. At doses of 0.1 to 3.0 mg/kg, clonal expansion of both CD4+ and CD8+ blood T cells was observed from baseline to week 6. Low levels of normalized T-cell clonal expansion were also seen in some nonresponding patients.

From the cysteine up to the phenylalanine, the CDR3 has a length of 15 residues. Kept here is only the CDR3 DNA, which spans 45 bases and is read in frame from base 1. CDR1 and CDR2 are drawn from the germline V gene: MDHEN, SYDVKM. The germline V and J ends show losses of 5 bases and 4 bases respectively, and no gene match explains 9 bases of the junction. With regard to this clone: Its antigen remains unidentified. No base quality information exists; no much larger clone differs at one position.

The trial excluded patients who had a history of autoimmune disease or who were on systemic immunosuppression. Peripheral blood for TCR sequencing was drawn from every dose cohort at baseline, at cycle 4 day 1 and at cycle 7 day 1. Samples came from an open-label, multicenter, first-in-human phase I dose-escalation trial of ivuxolimab. The trial enrolled adults with locally advanced or metastatic head and neck squamous cell, hepatocellular, melanoma or renal cell carcinoma. Before TCR sequencing, CD4+ T cells and CD8+ T cells were sorted from peripheral blood as separate populations. Genomic DNA was extracted from sorted cells for sequencing of the TCRbeta CDR3 region. TCRbeta CDR3 regions were sequenced using the immunoSEQ Assay. TCRdb stores this immuneACCESS table with in-frame sequences only. Part of the clones is absent; in the studies checked, under half of the shortfall reflects unresolved V genes, and no reason is known for the rest. The sample has tens of thousands of clones on record, 75% to 85% of them singletons. The top ten constitute 2.5% to 3.5% of the sample.

The sequencing here drew on CD4+ or CD8+ T cells sorted from blood, taken in a trial of the OX40 agonist ivuxolimab. This sequence originates from an adult with an advanced solid tumor such as melanoma, head and neck, liver or kidney cancer. The chain was built from TRBV28 and TRBJ2-7, with TRBD1 identical over 9 junction bases. The CDR3 amino acid sequence is: CASSRAGTGSYEQYF. The sequence in DNA is TGTGCCAGCAGTCGGGCCGGGACAGGGTCATACGAGCAGTACTTC.